This T cell receptor (beta chain) is from a study of OX40 agonist ivuxolimab in advanced cancers. Points on this clone: Its target is not known.

Assay: immunoSEQ multiplex PCR; the TCRdb copy retains only in-frame clones and omits some. The sample carries about 29,000 clones, 92% recorded once. General study findings and limits: It was also the case that some nonresponders had low normalized T-cell clonal expansion.

The material sequenced was CD4+ or CD8+ T cells sorted from blood, taken in a trial of the OX40 agonist ivuxolimab. The clonotype originates from an adult with an advanced solid tumor such as melanoma, head and neck, liver or kidney cancer.

The CDR3 is CASTFGPTEAFF. The DNA for the CDR3 is TGTGCCAGCACGTTTGGTCCCACTGAAGCTTTCTTT. J is TRBJ1-1 and V is TRBV2; D gene ambiguous. Germline assignment: CDR1 SNHLY and CDR2 FYNNEI. The V end was cut by 7 bases, the J end by 4 bases, with 10 bases between. CDR3 length: 12 amino acids.